Sequencing of this T cell receptor (beta chain) was carried out in a study of blood T cell repertoires in COVID-19 (TCRdb year 2020). In terms of the full investigation: Samples from collaborators originated in the United States, Italy and Spain and spanned both the acute and convalescent phases of COVID-19. The material from the prospective study consisted of cDNA or gDNA derived from T cells, B-cell-depleted T cells, or PBMCs. Deeply sampled blood TCRbeta repertoires from subjects exposed to, actively infected with, or recovered from COVID-19 were included in the dataset. A freely available public database, intended as a resource for researchers studying the immune response to SARS-CoV-2, is where the repertoires were released. The samples were drawn from two sources: the first 160 participants of the ongoing ImmuneRACE study, and 1,000 to 1,500 subjects contributed by 6 global collaborators. Nearly every sample came with metadata listing a de-identified subject ID, COVID-19 status, age in years and sex. Where available, HLA class I and class II types were obtained from metadata supplied by the sample provider rather than from assay-based typing. The investigation overall reported the following: Clinical and demographic metadata were provided uncurated, with the amount varying by source and participant.

The germline V gene sets CDR1 to KGHSH and CDR2 to LQKENI. The CDR3 numbers 14 residues from cysteine through phenylalanine. Left in the record is the CDR3 DNA by itself, 42 bases read in frame from the first base. Trimming removed 6 bases from V and 7 bases from J; the gene matches leave 4 bases unexplained. Notes on this clone: It lacks a known antigen. Per-nucleotide qualities are absent, and no much larger clonotype sits a single base away. This sample also contains other DNA sequences that code for the same CDR3.

In Seattle, one collaborating source enrolled patients while the infection was active and tracked those patients longitudinally over the course of disease. Each collaborating institution followed its own protocols to collect whole blood in K2EDTA tubes. For TCRbeta analysis, collaborators shipped samples in one of three forms: frozen whole blood, isolated PBMCs, or DNA extracted from either of those sample types. The immunoSEQ Assay, a bias-controlled multiplex PCR, was used to amplify TCRbeta CDR3 regions from genomic DNA. Turning to the authors' computational methods: Nucleated cell counts per sample were estimated from amplification of reference gene primers within the assay. To quantify the absolute abundance of each unique TCRbeta CDR3 rearrangement, sequence reads were collapsed and filtered. For each sample, productive Simpson clonality was calculated by taking the square root of Simpson's diversity index across productive rearrangements. Entries here come from immuneACCESS through TCRdb and include only in-frame sequences with V and J called. Some clones fail to appear in such tables; in the studies checked, an unresolved V gene covers under half of the shortfall, and the cause of the remainder is unknown. V and J calls and clone size are copied from that table; D and trimming were computed from the DNA. The sample table lists over 400,000 clones, roughly 89% of them with a count of one. Clones ranked in the top ten supply roughly 8% of the sample.

This TCR derives from a woman between 50 and 59 years old with COVID-19, enrolled during active disease. Sequenced material: peripheral blood. The rearrangement combines TRBV18 with TRBJ1-6; TRBD1 aligns with 9 central bases. The CDR3 protein sequence reads: CASSPDRGNSPLHF. The nucleotide sequence is given as TGTGCCAGCTCGCCAGACAGGGGGAATTCACCCCTCCACTTT.